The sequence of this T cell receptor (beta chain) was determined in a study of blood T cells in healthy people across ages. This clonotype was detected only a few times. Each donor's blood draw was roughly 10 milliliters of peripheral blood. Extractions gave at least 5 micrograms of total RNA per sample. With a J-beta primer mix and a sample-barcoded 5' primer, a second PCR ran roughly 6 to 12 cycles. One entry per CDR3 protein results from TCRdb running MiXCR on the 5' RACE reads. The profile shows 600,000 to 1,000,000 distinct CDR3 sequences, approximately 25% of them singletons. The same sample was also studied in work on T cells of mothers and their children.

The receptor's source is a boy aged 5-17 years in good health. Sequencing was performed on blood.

In DNA, the CDR3 is TGCAGCGTTGAAGAGGAGATGGGGCTCAATGAGCAGTTCTTC. Translated: CSVEEEMGLNEQFF. The chain recombines TRBV29-1 with TRBJ2-5, with D possibly being TRBD1 (5 bases). TRBJ2-1 matches the DNA end more closely, so the J call is doubtful. The CDR3 is made up of 14 amino acids. Germline values: CDR1 SQVTM, CDR2 ANQGSEA.